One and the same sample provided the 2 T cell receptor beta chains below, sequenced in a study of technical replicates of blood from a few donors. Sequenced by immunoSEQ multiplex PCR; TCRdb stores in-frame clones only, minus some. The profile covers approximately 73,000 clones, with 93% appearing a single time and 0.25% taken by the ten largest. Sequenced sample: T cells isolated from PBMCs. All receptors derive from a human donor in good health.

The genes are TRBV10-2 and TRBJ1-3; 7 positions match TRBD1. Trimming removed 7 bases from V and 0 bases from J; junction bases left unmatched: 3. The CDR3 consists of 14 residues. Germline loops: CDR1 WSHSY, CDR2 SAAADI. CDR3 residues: CASTPGGSGNTIYF. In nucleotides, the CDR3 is TGCGCCAGCACCCCAGGGGGCTCTGGAAACACCATATATTTT.

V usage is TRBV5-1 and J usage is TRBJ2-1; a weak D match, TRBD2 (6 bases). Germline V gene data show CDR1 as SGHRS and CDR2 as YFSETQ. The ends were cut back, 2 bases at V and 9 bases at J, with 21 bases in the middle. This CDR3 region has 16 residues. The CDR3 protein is CASSFSTSLPRTEQFF. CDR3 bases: TGCGCCAGCAGCTTTTCGACTAGTCTTCCCCGGACTGAGCAGTTCTTC. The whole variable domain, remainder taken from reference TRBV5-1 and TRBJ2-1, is KAGVTQTPRYLIKTRGQQVTLSCSPISGHRSVSWYQQTPGQGLQFLFEYFSETQRNKGNFPGRFSGRQFSNSRSEMNVSTLELGDSALYLCASSFSTSLPRTEQFFGPGTRLTVL.